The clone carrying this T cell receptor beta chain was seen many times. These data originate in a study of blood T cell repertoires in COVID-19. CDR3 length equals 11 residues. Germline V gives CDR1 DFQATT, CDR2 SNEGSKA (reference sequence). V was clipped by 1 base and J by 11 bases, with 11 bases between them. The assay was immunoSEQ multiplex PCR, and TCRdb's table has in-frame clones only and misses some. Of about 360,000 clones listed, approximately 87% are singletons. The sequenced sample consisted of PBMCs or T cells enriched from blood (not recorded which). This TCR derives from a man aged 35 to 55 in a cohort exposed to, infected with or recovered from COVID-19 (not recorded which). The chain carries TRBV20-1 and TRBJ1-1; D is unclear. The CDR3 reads CSARAPGGAFF. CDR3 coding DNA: TGCAGTGCTAGAGCCCCGGGAGGCGCTTTCTTT.